This TCR beta chain is from a study of low-dose radiotherapy and immunotherapy resistance in tumors. Worth noting for this clonotype: Only one base separates this from a far larger clonotype, so it likely reflects a read error.

The time point is: after trial treatment. The treatment denotes: LDRT plus nivolumab, ipilimumab, low-dose cyclophosphamide and aspirin (RACIN trial). First-strand cDNA used TRAV- and TRBV-specific primers, covering alpha and beta chains. With a V-primer adapter and a constant-region primer, TCRs were amplified for roughly 20 PCR cycles. One entry per CDR3 protein results from TCRdb running MiXCR on the reads. The sample has 95,000 to 100,000 distinct CDR3 sequences, roughly 20% seen once. The TCR comes from a male donor with prostate cancer. Sequenced material: PBMCs, taken after low-dose radiotherapy plus immunotherapy.

CDR3 sequence reads: CASRFTSGTGELFF. CDR3 nucleotide sequence: TGTGCCAGCAGATTTACCTCTGGGACCGGGGAGCTGTTTTTT. The chain recombines TRBV5-3 with TRBJ2-2; D is uncertain. TRBV5-3 is labeled an ORF, and its function is uncertain. This CDR3 contains 14 residues. V gave up 8 bases and J gave up 5 bases, with 16 bases separating them.